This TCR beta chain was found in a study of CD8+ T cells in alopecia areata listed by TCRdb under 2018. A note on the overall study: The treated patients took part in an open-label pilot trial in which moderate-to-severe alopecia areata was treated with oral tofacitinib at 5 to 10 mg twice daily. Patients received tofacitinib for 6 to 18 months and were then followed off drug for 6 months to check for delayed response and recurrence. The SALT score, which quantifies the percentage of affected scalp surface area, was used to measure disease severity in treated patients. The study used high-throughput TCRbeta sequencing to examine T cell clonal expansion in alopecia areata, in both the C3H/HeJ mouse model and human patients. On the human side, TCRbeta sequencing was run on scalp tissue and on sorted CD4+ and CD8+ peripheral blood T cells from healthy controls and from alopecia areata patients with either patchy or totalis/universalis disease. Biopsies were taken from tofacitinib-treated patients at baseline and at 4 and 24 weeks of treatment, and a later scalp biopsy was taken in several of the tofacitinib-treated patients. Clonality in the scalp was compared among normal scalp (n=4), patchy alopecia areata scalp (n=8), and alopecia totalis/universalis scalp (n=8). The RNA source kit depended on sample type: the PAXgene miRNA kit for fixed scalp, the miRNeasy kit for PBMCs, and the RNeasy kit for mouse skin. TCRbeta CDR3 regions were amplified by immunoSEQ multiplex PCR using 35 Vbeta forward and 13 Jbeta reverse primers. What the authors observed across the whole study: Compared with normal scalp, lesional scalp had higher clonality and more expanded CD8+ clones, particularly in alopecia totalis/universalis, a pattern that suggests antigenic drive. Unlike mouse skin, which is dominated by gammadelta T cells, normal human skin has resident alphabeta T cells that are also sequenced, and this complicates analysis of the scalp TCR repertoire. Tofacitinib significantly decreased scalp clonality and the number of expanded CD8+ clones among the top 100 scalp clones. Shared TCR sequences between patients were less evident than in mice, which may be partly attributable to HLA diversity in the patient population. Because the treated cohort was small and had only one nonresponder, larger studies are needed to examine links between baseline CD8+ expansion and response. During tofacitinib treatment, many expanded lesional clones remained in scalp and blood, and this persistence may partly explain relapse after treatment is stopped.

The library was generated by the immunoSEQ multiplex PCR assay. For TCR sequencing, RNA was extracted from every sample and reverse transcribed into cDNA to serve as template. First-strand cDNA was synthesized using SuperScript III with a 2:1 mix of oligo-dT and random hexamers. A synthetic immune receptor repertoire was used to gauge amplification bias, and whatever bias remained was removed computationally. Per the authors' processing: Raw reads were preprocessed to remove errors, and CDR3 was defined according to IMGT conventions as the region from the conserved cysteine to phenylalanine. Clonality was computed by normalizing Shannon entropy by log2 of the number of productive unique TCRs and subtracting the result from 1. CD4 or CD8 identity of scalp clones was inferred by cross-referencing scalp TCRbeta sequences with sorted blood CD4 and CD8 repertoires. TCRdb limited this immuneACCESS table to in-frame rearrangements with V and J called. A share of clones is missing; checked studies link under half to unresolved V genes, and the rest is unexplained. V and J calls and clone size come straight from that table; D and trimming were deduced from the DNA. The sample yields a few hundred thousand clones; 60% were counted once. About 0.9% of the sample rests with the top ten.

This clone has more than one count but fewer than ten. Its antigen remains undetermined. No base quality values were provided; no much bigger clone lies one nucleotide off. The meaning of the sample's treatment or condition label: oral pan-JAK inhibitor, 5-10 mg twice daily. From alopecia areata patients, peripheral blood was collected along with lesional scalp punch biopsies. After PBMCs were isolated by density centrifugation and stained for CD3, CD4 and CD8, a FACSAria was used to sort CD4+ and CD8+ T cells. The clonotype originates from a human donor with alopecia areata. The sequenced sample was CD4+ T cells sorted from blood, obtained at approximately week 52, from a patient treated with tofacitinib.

The CDR3 protein: CASRPGTGGYSPLHF. DNA sequence: TGTGCCAGCAGACCCGGGACAGGGGGCTACTCACCCCTCCACTTT. This chain joins TRBV2 to TRBJ1-6; 12 middle bases align to TRBD1. From the cysteine through the phenylalanine, the CDR3 covers 15 amino acids. Only the CDR3 part of the read is kept: 45 bases, read in frame from the first base. CDR1 and CDR2 (SNHLY, FYNNEI) derive from the germline V gene. V ends up 6 bases short and J 10 bases short, with an unmatched junction base count of 7.